This T cell receptor beta chain was identified in a study of blood T cell repertoires in COVID-19. Study-level background: COVID-19 samples collected from the United States, Italy and Spain covered acute and convalescent phases. PBMCs, B-cell-depleted T cells, or T cells were the source of the cDNA or gDNA that made up the material.

In the source study's methods: Estimated nucleated cell counts came from reference gene primer amplification. Profiled with immunoSEQ multiplex PCR; TCRdb holds only in-frame clones, not every one. V, J and clone size derive from that table, while D and trimming were established from the DNA sequence. The table includes about 240,000 clones, roughly 82% detected once. This CDR3 has 16 amino acids. J lost 2 bases, V lost 0 bases, and 5 bases had no gene match. Germline assignment: CDR1 SGHTS and CDR2 YDEGEE. Sequencing was done on a sample of peripheral blood. The V call is TRBV5-8, the J call TRBJ1-2, with 9 bases matching TRBD1. The origin of this receptor is a woman in her seventies with acute or convalescent COVID-19. The CDR3 DNA reads as TGTGCCAGCAGCTTGGCCTTAACAGGGGGCAACTATGGCTACACCTTC. This encodes CASSLALTGGNYGYTF. The variable domain in full, completed from reference TRBV5-8 and TRBJ1-2, reads EAGVTQSPTHLIKTRGQQATLRCSPISGHTSVYWYQQALGLGLQFLLWYDEGEERNRGNFPPRFSGRQFPNYSSELNVNALELEDSALYLCASSLALTGGNYGYTFGSGTRLTVV.